These 27 T cell receptor beta chains were all obtained from the same sample, sequenced in a study of metastatic and nonmetastatic thyroid tumors. Thyroid surgery was preceded by no treatment in any patient. Through MiXCR, TCRdb re-clonotyped the PCR reads. The sample has approximately 21,000 clones; 28% are singletons. Sequencing was done on a sample of tumor tissue. Receptor source: a male donor with papillary thyroid cancer or a benign thyroid nodule (not recorded which). Some clones in this sample may be carry-over from other donors' samples.

CDR3 nucleotide sequence: TGTGCCAGCAGCCCAACTATGGGGTCTACCCGAAGTGGCGGGGAGCTGTTTTTT. Its translation is CASSPTMGSTRSGGELFF. This chain links TRBV9 with TRBJ2-2; D unclear. CDR1 SGDLS and CDR2 YYNGEE come from the germline V gene. V was pared by 4 bases and J by 7 bases, with 26 bases between. CDR3 size: 18 residues. Filled out from reference TRBV9 and TRBJ2-2, the complete variable domain reads DSGVTQTPKHLITATGQRVTLRCSPRSGDLSVYWYQQSLDQGLQFLIQYYNGEERAKGNILERFSAQQFPDLHSELNLSSLELGDSALYFCASSPTMGSTRSGGELFFGEGSRLTVL.

This clone was detected ten times or more. This chain connects TRBV20-1 to TRBJ1-1; D perhaps matches TRBD1 (6 bases). The CDR3 loop spans 14 amino acids. Trimming pared 6 bases from V and 5 bases from J, leaving 19 bases between. In germline, CDR1 is DFQATT, CDR2 SNEGSKA (reference sequence). CDR3 protein: CSAPSRGGRTEAFF. DNA of the CDR3: TGCAGTGCCCCAAGCAGGGGAGGGAGGACTGAAGCTTTCTTT.

This clone has at least ten counts. V gene TRBV27 combines with J gene TRBJ1-2; D not resolved. Trimming cost V 5 bases and J 6 bases, with 7 bases left between them. This CDR3 region has 11 residues. The germline gives CDR1 MNHEY, CDR2 SMNVEV (reference sequence). CDR3 sequence: CASSTGDGYTF. As DNA, the CDR3 is TGTGCCAGCAGTACCGGGGATGGCTACACCTTC.

The table lists this clone with a few counts. The rearrangement joins TRBV29-1 to TRBJ1-2, with 8 bases lining up with TRBD1. Germline-derived CDR1 and CDR2 are SQVTM and ANQGSEA. J was trimmed by 4 bases and V by 3 bases; bases with no gene match: 4. The CDR3 is made up of 13 amino acids. This CDR3 is CSVETGDSYGYTF. DNA for the CDR3: TGCAGCGTTGAGACAGGGGATTCCTATGGCTACACCTTC.

The gene calls are TRBV12-3 or TRBV12-4 and TRBJ1-1; D is possibly TRBD1 (6 bases). CDR3 size: 15 residues. The germline V and J ends were trimmed by 5 bases and 2 bases, with 15 bases remaining between them. CDR3 nucleotides: TGTGCCAGCAGTCCCCACACGGACAGAAACACTGAAGCTTTCTTT. Translation: CASSPHTDRNTEAFF.

This clone is termed medium-sized (0.01 to 0.1%). V usage is TRBV6-1 and J usage is TRBJ2-1, with D maybe TRBD2 (6 bases). CDR3 length equals 14 residues. Trimming shortened V by 3 bases and J by 0 bases, and 6 bases separated the two germline ends. From germline, CDR1 is MNHNS and CDR2 SASEGT. The CDR3 protein is CASSDGSSYNEQFF. The CDR3, as DNA: TGTGCCAGCAGTGACGGGAGCTCCTACAATGAGCAGTTCTTC.

The chain couples TRBV20-1 to TRBJ2-7; maybe TRBD1 (6 bases). V was pared by 6 bases and J by 2 bases, with 17 bases between. The CDR3 runs to 14 residues. The V gene's germline CDR1 is DFQATT and CDR2 SNEGSKA (reference sequence). The DNA for the CDR3 is TGCAGTGCCGATACCGGACAGCGAACCTACGAGCAGTACTTC. Its protein product is CSADTGQRTYEQYF.

CDR3 sequence: CASSFLQGASVYGYTF. CDR3 nucleotide sequence: TGTGCCAGCAGCTTCCTACAGGGGGCTTCCGTATATGGCTACACCTTC. V is TRBV11-3 and J is TRBJ1-2; 9 positions agree with TRBD1. The CDR3 covers 16 residues. The trim removed 3 bases at V and 5 bases at J, leaving 10 bases unmatched. CDR1 and CDR2 (germline): SGHNT, YENEEA.

This clone showed up just a few times. The chain links TRBV6-6 to TRBJ2-7; no clear D gene. Trimming shortened V by 8 bases and J by 0 bases, and 14 bases separated the two germline ends. Germline loops: CDR1 MNHNY, CDR2 SVGAGI (reference sequence). This CDR3 region has 14 residues. The CDR3 coding sequence is TGTGCCAGCGTTAGGCCCGCCAGCTCCTACGAGCAGTACTTC. Amino acid sequence: CASVRPASSYEQYF.

The chain is built from TRBV10-3 and TRBJ2-1; TRBD2 aligns across 13 bases. V was pared by 4 bases and J by 8 bases, with 8 bases of the junction left unmatched. CDR3 length: 16 residues. CDR1 and CDR2 (germline): ENHRY, SYGVKD. The chain's CDR3 is CAISGTSGGLGDEQFF. The CDR3 DNA is TGTGCCATCAGTGGGACTAGCGGGGGTTTAGGCGATGAGCAGTTCTTC.

This CDR3 reads CASSALGYEQYF. The CDR3 DNA sequence: TGTGCCAGCAGCGCTCTCGGGTACGAGCAGTACTTC. The V and J genes are TRBV6-1 and TRBJ2-7; D ambiguous. The germline CDR1 and CDR2 sequences are MNHNS and SASEGT. The CDR3 consists of 12 residues. Trimming took off 6 bases at V and 4 bases at J, with 10 bases between the two ends.

V is TRBV20-1 and J is TRBJ2-7; 10 bases fit TRBD2. V lost 1 base to trimming and J lost 4 bases; unmatched junction nucleotides: 7. This CDR3 has 15 residues. Germline-derived CDR1 and CDR2 are DFQATT and SNEGSKA (reference sequence). CDR3 region: CSARAGSGGIYEQYF. The CDR3 region has the DNA TGCAGTGCTAGAGCGGGTAGCGGGGGGATTTACGAGCAGTACTTC.

This sequence joins TRBV28 and TRBJ2-5, with D possibly being TRBD1 or TRBD2 (5 bases each). Germline V CDR1 and CDR2: MDHEN, SYDVKM. V gave up 7 bases and J gave up 1 base, with 10 bases separating them. The CDR3 spans 13 residues. The CDR3 is CASNPGTQETQYF. The CDR3 region has the DNA TGTGCCAGCAACCCCGGGACCCAAGAGACCCAGTACTTC.

V is TRBV6-1 and J is TRBJ2-3; perhaps TRBD2 as D (6 bases). Trimming took off 7 bases at V and 2 bases at J, with 16 bases between the two ends. The CDR3 is 15 residues long. Germline V CDR1 and CDR2: MNHNS, SASEGT. The CDR3 protein is CASIATGAVTDTQYF. The CDR3 DNA sequence: TGTGCCAGCATTGCCACGGGAGCGGTCACAGATACGCAGTATTTT.

Details on this clone: Germline is not matched at one junction end, which may reflect a read error. The gene calls are TRBV19 and TRBJ2-1, with 9 positions matching TRBD1. Germline V CDR1 and CDR2: LNHDA, SQIVND (reference sequence). This CDR3 spans 15 amino acids. CDR3 nucleotides: TGTGCAAGTAGTGCGACAGGGGGCTCCTACAATGAGCAGTTCTTC. It translates to CASSATGGSYNEQFF.

The chain carries TRBV18 and TRBJ1-5; no clear D. The CDR3 spans 15 residues. Germline assignment: CDR1 KGHSH and CDR2 LQKENI. Trimming removed 3 bases from V and 5 bases from J, with 14 bases in between. The CDR3 DNA is TGTGCCAGCTCACCGTCGGGGAGGGATGATCAGCCCCAGCATTTT. Protein: CASSPSGRDDQPQHF.

The chain has TRBV6-2 or TRBV6-3 and TRBJ2-2; D is uncertain. The CDR3 has 17 amino acids. Between the trimmed V and J ends, which lost 4 bases and 2 bases, there was a span of 17 bases. CDR1 is MNHEY and CDR2 is SVGEGT in the germline V gene. CDR3 protein: CASSFALTYLNTGELFF. The CDR3 DNA sequence: TGTGCCAGCAGTTTCGCCCTGACATACCTAAACACCGGGGAGCTGTTTTTT.

This clone was counted at least ten times. V usage is TRBV7-3 and J usage is TRBJ2-1; no clear D gene. The V and J ends lost 2 bases and 4 bases respectively, with 12 bases between them. CDR3 length equals 15 residues. The germline V gene encodes CDR1 SGHTA and CDR2 FQGTGA. The CDR3 here is CASSLGPRSYNEQFF. The CDR3 DNA is TGTGCCAGCAGCTTAGGCCCTAGGTCTTACAATGAGCAGTTCTTC. Together with reference TRBV7-3 and TRBJ2-1, the CDR3 gives the full variable domain: GAGVSQTPSNKVTEKGKYVELRCDPISGHTALYWYRQSLGQGPEFLIYFQGTGAADDSGLPNDRFFAVRPEGSVSTLKIQRTERGDSAVYLCASSLGPRSYNEQFFGPGTRLTVL.

This clone was observed a few times. The J gene is TRBJ2-7, the V gene TRBV10-3, with 11 bases matching TRBD1. The V gene's germline CDR1 is ENHRY and CDR2 SYGVKD. This CDR3 region has 14 residues. Trimming removed 5 bases from V and 5 bases from J; junction bases left unmatched: 5. The CDR3: CAISTGTGGHEQYF. CDR3 in DNA: TGTGCCATCAGTACCGGGACAGGGGGACACGAGCAGTACTTC.

This chain uses TRBV12-5 with TRBJ2-2; D is perhaps TRBD2 (5 bases). Trimming stripped 1 base from V and 1 base from J, with 10 bases between. The CDR3 sequence is 16 residues long. Germline lookup yields CDR1 LGHNT and CDR2 FRNRAP. The CDR3 DNA sequence: TGTGCTAGTGGTTTGGCACGTGCGGGGAACACCGGGGAGCTGTTTTTT. Translation: CASGLARAGNTGELFF.

The chain is built from TRBV2 and TRBJ2-7; D ambiguous. Germline assignment: CDR1 SNHLY and CDR2 FYNNEI. Trimming cost V 6 bases and J 0 bases, with 12 bases left between them. The CDR3 runs to 14 residues. This chain's CDR3 is CASSGPGPSYEQYF. The CDR3 coding sequence is TGTGCCAGCAGCGGGCCCGGACCCTCCTACGAGCAGTACTTC.

This rearrangement joins TRBV6-1 to TRBJ1-4, with D hard to call. This CDR3 contains 14 residues. Trimming took 8 bases from V and 7 from J, leaving 17 bases between them. Germline V lookup: CDR1 MNHNS, CDR2 SASEGT. Here the CDR3 reads CASGRPGYSEKLFF. CDR3 sequence (DNA): TGTGCCAGCGGTCGACCGGGCTATAGTGAAAAACTGTTTTTT.

The count of this clone is one. CDR3 DNA: TGTGCCTGGAGTGCCGACGTCTACAATGAGCAGTTCTTC. This translates into CAWSADVYNEQFF. This rearrangement joins TRBV30 to TRBJ2-1; no clear D. Germline-derived CDR1 and CDR2 are GTSNPN and SVGIG (reference sequence). V was trimmed by 1 base and J by 3 bases, leaving 7 bases between them. The CDR3 runs 13 residues.

This clone was recorded many times. CDR3 coding DNA: TGTGCCATCAGAAAATCACAGGGCCCCAGCACTGAAGCTTTCTTT. This gives the protein CAIRKSQGPSTEAFF. V usage is TRBV10-3 and J usage is TRBJ1-1, with D possibly matching TRBD1 (6 bases). This CDR3 comprises 15 residues. The V end was cut by 6 bases, the J end by 4 bases, with 18 bases between. CDR1 and CDR2 from the germline V gene are ENHRY and SYGVKD.

The chain combines TRBV3-1 with TRBJ1-2; D unclear. The CDR3 sequence is 14 residues long. The V end lost 5 bases, the J end lost 5 bases, and 15 bases lay between the germline ends. Germline lookup yields CDR1 LGHDT and CDR2 YNNKEL (reference sequence). The CDR3: CASSGGVRAYGYTF. CDR3 DNA sequence: TGTGCCAGCAGCGGCGGGGTCCGGGCTTATGGCTACACCTTC. The entire variable domain, with the rest obtained from reference TRBV3-1 and TRBJ1-2, is as follows: DTAVSQTPKYLVTQMGNDKSIKCEQNLGHDTMYWYKQDSKKFLKIMFSYNNKELIINETVPNRFSPKSPDKAHLNLHINSLELGDSAVYFCASSGGVRAYGYTFGSGTRLTVV.

This clone was detected a few times. The junction departs from the called germline gene at one end, perhaps through a read error. V and J are TRBV6-1 and TRBJ1-2, with 7 bases that match TRBD1. There are 15 residues in the CDR3. CDR1 and CDR2 from the germline V gene are MNHNS and SASEGT. In DNA form, the CDR3 reads TGTGCCAGCAGTGAAGGCCCGGGACAGTCCTATGGCTGCACCTTC. Its translation is CASSEGPGQSYGCTF.

The V call is TRBV7-8, the J call TRBJ2-7; the match to TRBD1 covers 7 bases. This CDR3 comprises 15 residues. Unmatched junction bases numbered 5, after V lost 1 base and J lost 2 bases. Germline V gives CDR1 SGHVS, CDR2 FQNEAQ. In DNA, the CDR3 is TGTGCCAGCAGCTTAGAACAGGGGTCTACCTACGAGCAGTACTTC. Translating gives CASSLEQGSTYEQYF.